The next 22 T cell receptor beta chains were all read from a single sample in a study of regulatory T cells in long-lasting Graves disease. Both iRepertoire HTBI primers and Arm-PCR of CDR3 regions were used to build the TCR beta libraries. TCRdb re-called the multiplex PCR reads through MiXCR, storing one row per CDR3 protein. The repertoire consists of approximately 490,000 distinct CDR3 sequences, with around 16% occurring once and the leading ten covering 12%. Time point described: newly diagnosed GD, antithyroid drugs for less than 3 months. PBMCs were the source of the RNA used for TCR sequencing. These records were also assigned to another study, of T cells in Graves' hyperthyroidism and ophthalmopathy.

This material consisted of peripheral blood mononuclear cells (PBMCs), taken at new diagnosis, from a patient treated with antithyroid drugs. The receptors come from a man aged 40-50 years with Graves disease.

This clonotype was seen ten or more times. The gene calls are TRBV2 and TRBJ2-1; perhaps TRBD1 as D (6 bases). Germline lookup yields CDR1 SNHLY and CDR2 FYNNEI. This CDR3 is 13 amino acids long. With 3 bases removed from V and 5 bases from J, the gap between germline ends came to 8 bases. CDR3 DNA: TGTGCCAGCAGTGATAACAGGGACAATGAGCAGTTCTTC. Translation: CASSDNRDNEQFF.

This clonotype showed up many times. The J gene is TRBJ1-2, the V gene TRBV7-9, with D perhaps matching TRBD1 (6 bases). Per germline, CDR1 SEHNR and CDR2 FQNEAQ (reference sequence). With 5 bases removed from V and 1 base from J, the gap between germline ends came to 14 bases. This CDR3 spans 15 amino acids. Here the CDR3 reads CASSHPDSLNYGYTF. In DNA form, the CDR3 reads TGTGCCAGCAGCCACCCGGACAGCCTTAACTATGGCTACACCTTC.

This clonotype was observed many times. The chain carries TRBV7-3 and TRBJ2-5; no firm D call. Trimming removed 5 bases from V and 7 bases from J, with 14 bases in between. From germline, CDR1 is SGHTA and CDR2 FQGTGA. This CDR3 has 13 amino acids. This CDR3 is CASSPDLLGTQYF. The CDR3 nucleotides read TGTGCCAGCAGCCCAGACCTCCTTGGGACCCAGTACTTC.

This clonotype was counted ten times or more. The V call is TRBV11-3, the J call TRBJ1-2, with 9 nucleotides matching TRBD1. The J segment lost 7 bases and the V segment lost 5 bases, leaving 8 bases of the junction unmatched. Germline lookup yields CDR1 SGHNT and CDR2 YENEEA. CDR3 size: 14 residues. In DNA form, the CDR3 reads TGTGCCAGCAGCACAGACCGGACAGGGGTTGGCTACACCTTC. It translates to CASSTDRTGVGYTF.

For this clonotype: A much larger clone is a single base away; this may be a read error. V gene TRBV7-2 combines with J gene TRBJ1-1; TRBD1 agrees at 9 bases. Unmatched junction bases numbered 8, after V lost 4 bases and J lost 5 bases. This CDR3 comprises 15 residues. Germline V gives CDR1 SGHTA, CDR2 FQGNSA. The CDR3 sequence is CASSSLTGGLTEAFF. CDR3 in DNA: TGTGCCAGCAGCTCATTGACAGGGGGTTTGACTGAAGCTTTCTTT.

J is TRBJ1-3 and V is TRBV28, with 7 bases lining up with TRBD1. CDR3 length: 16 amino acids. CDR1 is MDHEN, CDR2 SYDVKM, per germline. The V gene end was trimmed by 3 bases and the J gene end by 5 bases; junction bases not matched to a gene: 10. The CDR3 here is CASSFTGDWTRNTIYF. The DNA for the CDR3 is TGTGCCAGCAGTTTTACAGGGGACTGGACCAGAAACACCATATATTTT.

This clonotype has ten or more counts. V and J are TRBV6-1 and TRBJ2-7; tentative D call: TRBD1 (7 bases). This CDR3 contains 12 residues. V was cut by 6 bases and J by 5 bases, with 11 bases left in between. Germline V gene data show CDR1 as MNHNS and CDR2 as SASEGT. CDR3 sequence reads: CASRRDSHEQYF. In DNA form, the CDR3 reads TGTGCCAGCAGGCGGGACAGCCACGAGCAGTACTTC.

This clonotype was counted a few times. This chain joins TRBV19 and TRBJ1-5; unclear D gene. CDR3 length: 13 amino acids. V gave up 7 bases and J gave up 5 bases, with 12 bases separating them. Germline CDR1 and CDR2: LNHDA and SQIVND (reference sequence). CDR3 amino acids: CASNIRLHQPQHF. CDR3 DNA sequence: TGTGCCAGTAATATCAGGCTTCATCAGCCCCAGCATTTT.

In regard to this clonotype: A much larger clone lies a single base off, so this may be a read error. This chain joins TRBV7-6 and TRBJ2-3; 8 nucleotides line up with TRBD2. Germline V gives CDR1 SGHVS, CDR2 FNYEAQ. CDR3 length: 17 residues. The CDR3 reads CASSASYPGLAGDAQYF. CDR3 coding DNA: TGTGCCAGCAGCGCTTCCTACCCAGGACTAGCAGGAGATGCGCAGTATTTT.

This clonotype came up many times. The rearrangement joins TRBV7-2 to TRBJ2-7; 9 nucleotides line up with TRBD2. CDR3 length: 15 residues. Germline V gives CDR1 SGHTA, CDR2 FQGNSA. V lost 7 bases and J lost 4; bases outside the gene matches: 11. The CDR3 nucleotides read TGTGCCAGCAACCAGGAGGGAACTAGCGGGTACGAGCAGTACTTC. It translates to CASNQEGTSGYEQYF.

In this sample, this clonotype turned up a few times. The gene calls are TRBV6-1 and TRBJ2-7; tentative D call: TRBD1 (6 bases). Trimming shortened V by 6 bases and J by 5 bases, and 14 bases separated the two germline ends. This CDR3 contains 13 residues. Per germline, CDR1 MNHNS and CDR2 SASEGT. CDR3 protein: CASRRDRRNEQYF. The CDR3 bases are TGTGCCAGCAGGAGAGACAGGCGGAACGAGCAGTACTTC.

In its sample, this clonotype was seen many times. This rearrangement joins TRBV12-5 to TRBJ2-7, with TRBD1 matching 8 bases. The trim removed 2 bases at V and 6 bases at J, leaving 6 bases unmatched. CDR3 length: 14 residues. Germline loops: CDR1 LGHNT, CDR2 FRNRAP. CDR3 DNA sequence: TGTGCTAGTGGTTTGTGGGCAGGGGGCTTCGAGCAGTACTTC. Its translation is CASGLWAGGFEQYF. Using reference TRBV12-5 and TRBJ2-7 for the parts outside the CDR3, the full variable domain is DARVTQTPRHKVTEMGQEVTMRCQPILGHNTVFWYRQTMMQGLELLAYFRNRAPLDDSGMPKDRFSAEMPDATLATLKIQPSEPRDSAVYFCASGLWAGGFEQYFGPGTRLTVT.

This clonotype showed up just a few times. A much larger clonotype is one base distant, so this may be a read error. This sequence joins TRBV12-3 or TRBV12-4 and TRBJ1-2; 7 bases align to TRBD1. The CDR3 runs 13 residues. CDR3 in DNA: TGTGCCAGCGGTTTGGGGGACAGCTATGGCTACACCTTC. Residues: CASGLGDSYGYTF.

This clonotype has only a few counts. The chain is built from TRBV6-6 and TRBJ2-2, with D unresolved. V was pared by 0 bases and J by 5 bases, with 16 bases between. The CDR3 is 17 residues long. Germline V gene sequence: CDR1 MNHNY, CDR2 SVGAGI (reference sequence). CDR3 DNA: TGTGCCAGCAGTTACTCGATTCGGGCTAGAGAGACCGGGGAGCTGTTTTTT. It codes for CASSYSIRARETGELFF.

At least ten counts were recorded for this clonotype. The chain's CDR3 is CASRTGATNEKLFF. DNA of the CDR3: TGTGCCAGCAGGACGGGTGCAACTAATGAAAAACTGTTTTTT. This chain joins TRBV2 and TRBJ1-4; no firm D call. V was shortened by 6 bases and J by 0 bases, with 8 bases between the two germline ends. This CDR3 is built from 14 residues. Looked up from germline, CDR1 is SNHLY and CDR2 is FYNNEI.

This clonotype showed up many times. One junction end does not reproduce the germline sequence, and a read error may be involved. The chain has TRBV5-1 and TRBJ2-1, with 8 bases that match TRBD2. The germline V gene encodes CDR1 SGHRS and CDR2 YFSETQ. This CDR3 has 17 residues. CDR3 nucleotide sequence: TGTGCCAGCAGCTTCACGGGGGGGGGGCCCCCCTACAATGAGCAGTTCTTC. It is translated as CASSFTGGGPPYNEQFF. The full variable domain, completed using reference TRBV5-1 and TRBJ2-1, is KAGVTQTPRYLIKTRGQQVTLSCSPISGHRSVSWYQQTPGQGLQFLFEYFSETQRNKGNFPGRFSGRQFSNSRSEMNVSTLELGDSALYLCASSFTGGGPPYNEQFFGPGTRLTVL.

CDR3 DNA: TGTGCCAGCAGCGCCGGGGGGAGGCCAGATACGCAGTATTTT. Translating it yields CASSAGGRPDTQYF. The chain links TRBV7-9 to TRBJ2-3; TRBD2 matches at 7 bases. There are 14 residues in the CDR3. CDR1 is SEHNR and CDR2 is FQNEAQ in the germline V gene (reference sequence). V trimming: 5 bases; J trimming: 4 bases; junction bases outside the gene matches: 6.

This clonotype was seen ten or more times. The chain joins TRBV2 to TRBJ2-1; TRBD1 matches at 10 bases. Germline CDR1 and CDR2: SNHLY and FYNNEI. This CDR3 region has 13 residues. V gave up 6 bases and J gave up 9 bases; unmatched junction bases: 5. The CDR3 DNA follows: TGTGCCAGCAGCCTCCGGGACAGGGGTGAGCAGTTCTTC. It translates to CASSLRDRGEQFF.

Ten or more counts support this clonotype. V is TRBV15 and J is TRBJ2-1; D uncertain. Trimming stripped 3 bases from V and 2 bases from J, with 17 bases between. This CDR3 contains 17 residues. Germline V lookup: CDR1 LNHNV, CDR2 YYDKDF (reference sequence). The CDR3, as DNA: TGTGCCACCAGCAGCCAACTGGGCGCTCGACCCTACAATGAGCAGTTCTTC. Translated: CATSSQLGARPYNEQFF.

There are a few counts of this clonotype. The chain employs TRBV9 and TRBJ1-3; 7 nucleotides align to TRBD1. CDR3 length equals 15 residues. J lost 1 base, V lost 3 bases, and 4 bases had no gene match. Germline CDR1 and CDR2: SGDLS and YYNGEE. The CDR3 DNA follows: TGTGCCAGCAGCGCCCACAGGGGATCTGGAAACACCATATATTTT. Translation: CASSAHRGSGNTIYF.

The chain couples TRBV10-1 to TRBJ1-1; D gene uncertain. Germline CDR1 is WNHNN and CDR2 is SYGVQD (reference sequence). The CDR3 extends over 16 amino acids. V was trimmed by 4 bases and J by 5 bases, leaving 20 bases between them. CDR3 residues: CASSGAGPGRGTEAFF. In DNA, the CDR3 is TGCGCCAGCAGTGGAGCCGGACCCGGTCGAGGTACTGAAGCTTTCTTT.

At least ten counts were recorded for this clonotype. The CDR3 DNA reads TGTGCCAGCACCCCCGGGGAGCGGGGGCTCAACAATGAGCAGTTCTTC. Its translation is CASTPGERGLNNEQFF. The chain couples TRBV11-2 to TRBJ2-1; 8 nucleotides line up with TRBD2. The CDR3 has 16 residues. The germline V gene encodes CDR1 SGHAT and CDR2 FQNNGV. V trimming: 7 bases; J trimming: 5 bases; junction bases outside the gene matches: 13. The full variable domain, its missing parts supplied by reference TRBV11-2 and TRBJ2-1, is EAGVAQSPRYKIIEKRQSVAFWCNPISGHATLYWYQQILGQGPKLLIQFQNNGVVDDSQLPKDRFSAERLKGVDSTLKIQPAKLEDSAVYLCASTPGERGLNNEQFFGPGTRLTVL.